This is a list of T cell receptor beta chains from one sample in a study of control samples from healthy donors and cancer patients. The repertoire was sequenced with immunoSEQ multiplex PCR; TCRdb's copy has only in-frame clones and lacks some. The sample includes 100,000 or so clones, around 88% of them seen just once. Sequenced: blood. Receptors were obtained from a man younger than 40 in good health. CDR3s include the opening cysteine and the closing phenylalanine or tryptophan. The D gene is left open where the match is weak. Rows may omit the clone size; those that give it use once, few, many or a size class.

clone_size	v_call	j_call	d_call	cdr3_aa	cdr3_nt
.	TRBV19	TRBJ1-5	TRBD1	CASRMVTGGNQPQHF	TGTGCCAGTAGGATGGTGACAGGGGGAAATCAGCCCCAGCATTTT
.	TRBV3-1/TRBV3-2	TRBJ2-6	.	CASSYWGFKAGANVLTF	TGTGCCAGCAGCTACTGGGGATTTAAGGCTGGGGCCAACGTCCTGACTTTC
.	TRBV19	TRBJ1-5	TRBD1	CASSMGQYSNQPQHF	TGTGCCAGTAGTATGGGACAGTATAGCAATCAGCCCCAGCATTTT
.	TRBV5-5	TRBJ1-4	.	CASSGHPIDEKLFF	TGTGCCAGCTCGGGCCACCCGATCGATGAAAAACTGTTTTTT
.	TRBV18	TRBJ1-1	TRBD1	CASTKDRDAEAFF	TGTGCCAGCACTAAGGACAGGGACGCTGAAGCTTTCTTT
few	TRBV28	TRBJ1-2	.	CASSQNREGYTF	TGTGCCAGCAGCCAGAATAGGGAGGGCTACACCTTC
.	TRBV30	TRBJ2-7	.	CAWGTYTYEQYF	TGTGCCTGGGGGACTTATACCTACGAGCAGTACTTC
.	TRBV4-2	TRBJ2-1	.	CASSQESGLNSEQFF	TGTGCCAGCAGCCAAGAAAGCGGCCTTAATAGTGAGCAGTTCTTC
.	TRBV4-1	TRBJ2-1	TRBD2	CASSLLAGVRRNEQFF	TGCGCCAGCAGCCTCCTAGCGGGAGTACGTCGCAATGAGCAGTTCTTC
.	TRBV27	TRBJ1-1	.	CASRRTRNTEAFF	TGTGCCAGCAGACGGACACGAAACACTGAAGCTTTCTTT
.	TRBV7-2	TRBJ2-1	TRBD2	CASSFASGGTYNEQFF	TGTGCCAGCAGCTTTGCTAGCGGGGGAACTTACAATGAGCAGTTCTTC
few	TRBV7-8	TRBJ2-7	TRBD2	CASSPRTSGTSYEQYF	TGTGCCAGCAGCCCGCGGACTAGCGGGACCTCCTACGAGCAGTACTTC
.	TRBV28	TRBJ2-1	.	CASSSGLIDNEQFF	TGTGCCAGCAGTTCCGGACTGATAGACAATGAGCAGTTCTTC